This T cell receptor beta chain is from a study of memory CD4+ T cells and cytomegalovirus serostatus. Study background: This sample comes from healthy Belgian adults, about nine CMV seropositive, approximately 22 seronegative.

In the source study's methods: Out-of-frame sequences were removed, leaving 2,204,828 distinct TCRbeta sequences. Repertoires were generated with immunoSEQ multiplex PCR, while TCRdb's copy carries only in-frame clones and drops some. V, J and clone size reflect that table, while D and trimming were determined from the DNA. This table has 30,000 to 45,000 clones, around 80% appearing once. Single viable CD3+CD4+CD8-CD45RO+ cells were sorted as the memory CD4+ T cells. There are 14 residues in the CDR3. Per germline, CDR1 MNHEY and CDR2 SVGAGI. The trim removed 2 bases at V and 3 bases at J, leaving 1 base unmatched.

Sequencing input: memory CD4+ T cells from blood. This receptor was obtained from an adult in good health and CMV-seropositive. The chain joins TRBV6-5 to TRBJ1-2, with 9 positions matching TRBD1. The chain's CDR3 is CASSYGQGYYGYTF. CDR3 DNA sequence: TGTGCCAGCAGTTACGGACAGGGGTACTATGGCTACACCTTC.